The rows below give T cell receptor beta chains drawn from one sample of a study of cytomegalovirus exposure and HLA in healthy donors. Assay: immunoSEQ multiplex PCR; the TCRdb copy retains only in-frame clones and omits some. The sample contains around 150,000 clones, about four fifths of which appear only once. Sample: PBMCs. These receptors came from a woman between 45 and 65 years old in good health and CMV-seronegative. CDR3s include the opening cysteine and the closing phenylalanine or tryptophan.

j_call v_call cdr3_aa
TRBJ2-7 TRBV7-2 CASSSQASYEQYF
TRBJ1-1 TRBV4-3 CASSPTGNTEAFF
TRBJ2-3 TRBV4-3 CASSQVLAISDTQYF
TRBJ2-2 TRBV11-2 CASSATQNTGELFF
TRBJ2-1 TRBV28 CASSLWQREIKFF
TRBJ2-1 TRBV27 CASSSPFYNEQFF
TRBJ2-7 TRBV27 CASSLSAGTSYEQYF
TRBJ1-3 TRBV9 CASSPRRQLSGNTIYF
TRBJ2-3 TRBV19 CASRPLRADLTDTQYF
TRBJ1-6 TRBV7-9 CASSLAGTGGQSPLHF
TRBJ1-1 TRBV5-1 CASSLGTTNMNTEAFF
TRBJ1-2 TRBV5-4 CASSSPRTASYGYTF
TRBJ2-5 TRBV20-1 CSASVKETQYF
TRBJ1-2 TRBV30 CAFFGTGLRGYTF
TRBJ2-7 TRBV6-6 CASRTGLAGGSYEQYF
TRBJ2-3 TRBV13 CASSLTGQSTDTQYF
TRBJ2-7 TRBV13 CASSPEKGQIYEQYF
TRBJ1-1 TRBV7-6 CASSTQENTEAFF
TRBJ1-1 TRBV4-1 CASNRGENTEAFF
TRBJ2-1 TRBV28 CASSSEGQGASEQFF
TRBJ2-4 TRBV18 CASSVDSKNIQYF
TRBJ2-7 TRBV23-1 CASSHQREGWEQYF
TRBJ2-2 TRBV5-6 CASTNTGRGSTGELFF
TRBJ1-1 TRBV5-4 CASSLRGPNTEAFF
TRBJ2-1 TRBV7-9 CASSPRGGEQFF
TRBJ1-6 TRBV5-6 CASSGGDRGRYSPLHF
TRBJ2-5 TRBV9 CASSVAGGETQYF
TRBJ2-1 TRBV7-9 CASSPRTSNNEQFF
TRBJ1-5 TRBV6-4 CASSDSGGGAGQPQHF
TRBJ1-5 TRBV6-9 CASRTVRGHQPQHF
TRBJ1-1 TRBV6-1 CASSAGQGYTEAFF
TRBJ2-7 TRBV15 CATSRGVVYEQYF
TRBJ2-5 TRBV9 CASSVSSQETQYF
TRBJ2-2 TRBV30 CAWSASRTSGTGELFF
TRBJ2-7 TRBV7-2 CASSWGGVGNEQYF
TRBJ1-4 TRBV19 CASSRDRLMGKLFF
TRBJ2-1 TRBV7-9 CASSETRDWDEQFF
TRBJ1-2 TRBV21-1 CASSKVQGNGYTF
TRBJ2-7 TRBV29-1 CSVVFGWQVLSYEQYF
TRBJ2-1 TRBV4-2 CASSQTGLAGGSYNEQFF
TRBJ1-3 TRBV7-9 CASSSGQGSGNTIYF
TRBJ2-7 TRBV10-3 CAISDTSSYEQYF
TRBJ1-3 TRBV5-6 CASSLLFSGNTIYF
TRBJ1-4 TRBV4-1 CASSPGRGRSNEKLFF
TRBJ1-2 TRBV29-1 CSVERGHGYTF
TRBJ1-2 TRBV7-9 CASSKGGSLNYGYTF
TRBJ1-5 TRBV28 CALGGGLQPQHF
TRBJ1-1 TRBV28 CASSPTGYNTEAFF
TRBJ2-7 TRBV28 CASSADKYEQYF
TRBJ1-4 TRBV4-2 CASSQEGTTESQKKLFF
- TRBV7-8 CASSLGPEQYF
TRBJ2-7 TRBV6-6 CASKPPEDRGYEQYF
TRBJ1-1 TRBV29-1 CSVSTGGEIAFF
TRBJ2-7 TRBV27 CASTSGHQEQYF
TRBJ2-3 TRBV9 CASSVDSGLDTQYF